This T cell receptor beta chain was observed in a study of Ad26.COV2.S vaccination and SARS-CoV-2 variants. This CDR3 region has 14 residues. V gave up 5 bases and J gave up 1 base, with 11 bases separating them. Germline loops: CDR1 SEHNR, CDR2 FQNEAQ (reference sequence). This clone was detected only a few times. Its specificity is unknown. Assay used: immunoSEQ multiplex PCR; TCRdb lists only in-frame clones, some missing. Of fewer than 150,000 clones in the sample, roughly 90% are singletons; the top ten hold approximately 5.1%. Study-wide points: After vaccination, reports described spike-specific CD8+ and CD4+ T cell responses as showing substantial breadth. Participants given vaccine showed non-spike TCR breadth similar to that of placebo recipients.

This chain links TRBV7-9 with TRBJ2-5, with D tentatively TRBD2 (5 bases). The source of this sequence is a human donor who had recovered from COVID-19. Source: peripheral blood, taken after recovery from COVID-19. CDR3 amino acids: CASSHGLPQETQYF. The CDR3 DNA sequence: TGTGCCAGCAGCCATGGACTCCCCCAAGAGACCCAGTACTTC.